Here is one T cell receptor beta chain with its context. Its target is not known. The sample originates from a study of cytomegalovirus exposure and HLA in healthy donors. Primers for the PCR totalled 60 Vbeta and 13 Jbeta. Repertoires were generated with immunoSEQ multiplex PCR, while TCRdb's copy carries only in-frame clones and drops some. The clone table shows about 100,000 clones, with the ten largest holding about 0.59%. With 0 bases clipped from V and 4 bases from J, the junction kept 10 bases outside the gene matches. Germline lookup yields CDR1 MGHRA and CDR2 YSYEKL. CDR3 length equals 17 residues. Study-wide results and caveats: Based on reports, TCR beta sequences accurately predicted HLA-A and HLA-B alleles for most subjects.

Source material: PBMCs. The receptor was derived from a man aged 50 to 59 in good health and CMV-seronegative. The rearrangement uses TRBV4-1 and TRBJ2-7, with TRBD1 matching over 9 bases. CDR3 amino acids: CASSQDGQGSIGYEQYF. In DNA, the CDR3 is TGCGCCAGCAGCCAAGACGGACAGGGGTCGATCGGGTACGAGCAGTACTTC.